This is a list of T cell receptor beta chains from one sample in a study of cytomegalovirus exposure and HLA in healthy donors. Sequenced by immunoSEQ multiplex PCR; TCRdb stores in-frame clones only, minus some. The sample holds about 110,000 clones, approximately 85% seen once. The sequencing sample was made of PBMCs. Receptors were obtained from a woman between 18 and 30 years old in good health and CMV-seronegative. CDR3s include the opening cysteine and the closing phenylalanine or tryptophan. Fields, in order: D gene, clone size, V gene, J gene, CDR3 protein, CDR3 DNA. D genes are given only for firm matches. Clone sizes are given selectively: once, few, many, or a class where the clone is expanded.

TRBD1	-	TRBV6-4	TRBJ2-3	CASRATGAADTQYF	TGTGCCAGCAGGGCCACAGGGGCGGCAGATACGCAGTATTTT
-	once	TRBV4-1	TRBJ2-5	CASSQLGQKIQETQYF	TGCGCCAGCAGCCAACTAGGACAAAAGATACAAGAGACCCAGTACTTC
TRBD1	-	TRBV5-1	TRBJ2-7	CASSFSGQAINYEQYF	TGCGCCAGCAGCTTCAGCGGACAGGCAATAAACTACGAGCAGTACTTC
TRBD1	-	TRBV6-1	TRBJ1-1	CASSAGTVSEAFF	TGTGCCAGCAGCGCCGGGACAGTGAGCGAAGCTTTCTTT
-	once	TRBV6-1	TRBJ1-2	CASSGDTSNYGYTF	TGTGCCAGCAGTGGGGACACTTCTAACTATGGCTACACCTTC
TRBD1	-	TRBV6-5	TRBJ2-1	CASRSGQGASEQFF	TGTGCCAGCAGATCGGGACAGGGGGCGAGTGAGCAGTTCTTC
TRBD1	-	TRBV5-1	TRBJ1-1	CASSFEGALNTEAFF	TGCGCCAGCAGCTTTGAGGGGGCCCTGAACACTGAAGCTTTCTTT
-	-	TRBV6-5	TRBJ1-1	CASSYRLDSSEAFF	TGTGCCAGCAGTTACCGACTAGACAGCTCTGAAGCTTTCTTT
TRBD1	-	TRBV5-4	TRBJ2-7	CASSLGVGDRTYEQYF	TGTGCCAGCAGCTTGGGGGTTGGGGACAGGACCTACGAGCAGTACTTC
-	-	TRBV7-3	TRBJ2-7	CASSLTWGLLSYEQYF	TGTGCCAGCAGCTTAACGTGGGGACTCCTCTCCTACGAGCAGTACTTC
TRBD2	-	TRBV29-1	TRBJ2-5	CSVGTSGGRSTKTQYF	TGCAGCGTTGGGACTAGCGGGGGCCGCTCGACGAAGACCCAGTACTTC
TRBD1	few	TRBV27	TRBJ1-6	CASSLQGAISPLHF	TGTGCCAGCAGCCTACAGGGGGCGATATCACCCCTCCACTTT
-	-	TRBV19	TRBJ1-1	CASTFGGIFEAFF	TGTGCCAGTACTTTCGGAGGAATATTTGAAGCTTTCTTT
TRBD2	-	TRBV27	TRBJ2-3	CASSQPPGTSGPGNTQYF	TGTGCCAGCAGTCAACCCCCCGGGACTAGCGGCCCCGGGAATACGCAGTATTTT
-	-	TRBV6-5	TRBJ1-3	CASRGLGMGNTIYF	TGTGCCAGTCGCGGGTTGGGGATGGGAAACACCATATATTTT
TRBD1	-	TRBV19	TRBJ1-5	CASSIGPGGSNQPQHF	TGTGCCAGTAGTATCGGTCCAGGGGGGAGCAATCAGCCCCAGCATTTT
-	once	TRBV6-1	TRBJ1-1	CASRERDGNTEAFF	TGTGCCAGCAGGGAGCGGGACGGGAACACTGAAGCTTTCTTT
-	few	TRBV29-1	TRBJ1-1	CSVEGHLNTEAFF	TGCAGCGTTGAAGGACATCTGAACACTGAAGCTTTCTTT
-	-	TRBV5-6	TRBJ1-1	CASSSTGMRTEAFF	TGTGCCAGCAGCAGCACAGGGATGAGAACTGAAGCTTTCTTT
-	-	TRBV7-9	TRBJ2-5	CASSSPDREQETQYF	TGTGCCAGCAGCTCGCCGGACAGAGAACAAGAGACCCAGTACTTC
-	-	TRBV6-5	TRBJ1-2	CASTGQNNYGYTF	TGTGCCAGCACCGGACAGAACAACTATGGCTACACCTTC
TRBD1	few	TRBV30	TRBJ1-6	CAWGTGRNSPLHF	TGTGCCTGGGGGACAGGGAGGAATTCACCCCTCCACTTT
TRBD2	-	TRBV9	TRBJ2-2	CASSGPIAGANTGELFF	TGTGCCAGCAGCGGCCCGATAGCGGGGGCGAACACCGGGGAGCTGTTTTTT
-	-	TRBV6-5	TRBJ1-1	CASSYSTGLNTEAFF	TGTGCCAGCAGTTACTCGACAGGCCTGAACACTGAAGCTTTCTTT
-	-	TRBV6-5	TRBJ1-2	CASSSARATDYGYTF	TGTGCCAGCAGTTCGGCGCGGGCCACGGACTATGGCTACACCTTC
-	-	TRBV27	TRBJ1-1	CATQEGAEAFF	TGTGCCACACAAGAGGGTGCTGAAGCTTTCTTT
TRBD1	few	TRBV6-5	TRBJ1-2	CASSPGTGDPRGYTF	TGTGCCAGCAGCCCCGGGACAGGGGATCCGCGTGGCTACACCTTC
-	-	TRBV5-8	TRBJ1-2	CASSLDKDYGYTF	TGTGCCAGCAGCTTGGACAAAGACTATGGCTACACCTTC
-	medium-sized	TRBV25-1	TRBJ1-5	CASSESVSPETDQPQHF	TGTGCCAGCAGTGAATCTGTCAGCCCGGAGACAGATCAGCCCCAGCATTTT
-	-	TRBV6-1	TRBJ2-2	CASTLTPSDGELFF	TGTGCCAGCACCCTGACACCTTCGGACGGGGAGCTGTTTTTT
TRBD2	once	TRBV6-1	TRBJ2-7	CASSESIRQRGREQYF	TGTGCCAGCAGTGAATCCATCAGGCAGCGGGGCCGCGAGCAGTACTTC
-	-	TRBV30	TRBJ1-6	CAWSQLPNRVGYNSPLHF	TGTGCCTGGAGCCAGCTCCCAAACAGGGTCGGCTATAATTCACCCCTCCACTTT
-	-	TRBV4-1	TRBJ2-7	CASSQDGPRPYEQYF	TGCGCCAGCAGCCAAGACGGCCCCAGGCCGTACGAGCAGTACTTC
TRBD2	-	TRBV7-9	TRBJ2-7	CASSLALREGEQYF	TGTGCCAGCAGCTTAGCGCTCAGGGAGGGCGAGCAGTACTTC
TRBD1	few	TRBV30	TRBJ1-1	CASRQGGNTEAFF	TGTGCCAGCCGACAGGGGGGGAACACTGAAGCTTTCTTT
-	-	TRBV18	TRBJ2-6	CASSYLRESSGANVLTF	TGTGCCAGCTCTTATTTGAGGGAGAGCTCTGGGGCCAACGTCCTGACTTTC
TRBD1	-	TRBV30	TRBJ2-7	CAWSVRTGSYEQYF	TGTGCCTGGAGTGTGAGGACAGGCTCCTACGAGCAGTACTTC
TRBD1	once	TRBV5-1	TRBJ1-4	CASSSGQVGFNEKLFF	TGCGCCAGCAGCTCTGGACAGGTGGGCTTCAATGAAAAACTGTTTTTT
-	-	TRBV5-1	TRBJ1-3	CASSLDHTSGNTIYF	TGCGCCAGCAGCTTGGACCACACATCAGGAAACACCATATATTTT
TRBD1	-	TRBV5-1	TRBJ2-3	CASTLQGDTQYF	TGCGCCAGCACCTTACAGGGGGATACGCAGTATTTT
-	-	TRBV5-5	TRBJ1-1	CASSHGGGEAFF	TGTGCCAGCAGCCATGGTGGGGGGGAAGCTTTCTTT
-	-	TRBV9	TRBJ1-5	CASSVDGGSNQPQHF	TGTGCCAGCAGCGTAGATGGGGGCAGCAATCAGCCCCAGCATTTT
-	once	TRBV2	TRBJ1-2	CASTPGRNNYGYTF	TGTGCCAGCACCCCTGGGAGGAATAACTATGGCTACACCTTC
TRBD2	-	TRBV9	TRBJ2-3	CASSVSIGTTHTDTQYF	TGTGCCAGCAGCGTATCAATCGGGACTACCCACACAGATACGCAGTATTTT
-	-	TRBV15	TRBJ1-6	CATSKDPQDSPLHF	TGTGCCACCAGCAAAGACCCTCAGGATTCACCCCTCCACTTT
-	once	TRBV5-6	TRBJ2-1	CASSPDSSSYNEQFF	TGTGCCAGCAGCCCGGACTCGAGCTCCTACAATGAGCAGTTCTTC
-	-	TRBV5-4	TRBJ2-3	CASSRLSTDTQYF	TGTGCCAGCAGCCGCCTAAGCACAGATACGCAGTATTTT
TRBD1	-	TRBV27	TRBJ1-2	CASSWTGENYGYTF	TGTGCCAGCAGTTGGACAGGGGAGAACTATGGCTACACCTTC
-	-	TRBV9	TRBJ2-5	CASSVGTGGGQETQYF	TGTGCCAGCAGCGTAGGTACAGGGGGGGGCCAAGAGACCCAGTACTTC
TRBD1	-	TRBV6-5	TRBJ2-2	CASSPGQVGTGELFF	TGTGCCAGCAGCCCCGGACAGGTCGGGACCGGGGAGCTGTTTTTT
TRBD1	-	TRBV10-2	TRBJ1-6	CASVGQGVSPLHF	TGCGCCAGCGTGGGACAGGGGGTTTCACCCCTCCACTTT
TRBD1	-	TRBV25-1	TRBJ1-1	CASSVSPGQGHTEAFF	TGTGCCAGCAGTGTCTCCCCGGGACAGGGCCACACTGAAGCTTTCTTT
-	-	TRBV19	TRBJ1-5	CATRDIGNQPQHF	TGTGCCACCCGGGACATTGGCAATCAGCCCCAGCATTTT
-	-	TRBV10-2	TRBJ2-2	CASSANEELFF	TGCGCCAGCAGTGCGAATGAGGAGCTGTTTTTT
TRBD2	-	TRBV28	TRBJ2-3	CASSLAGVGADTQYF	TGTGCCAGCAGTCTAGCGGGGGTCGGGGCAGATACGCAGTATTTT
-	once	TRBV9	TRBJ1-1	CASSPGEGWAFF	TGTGCCAGCAGCCCCGGGGAGGGTTGGGCTTTCTTT
TRBD2	-	TRBV5-1	TRBJ2-1	CASSYILAGGNEQFF	TGCGCCAGCAGCTACATACTAGCGGGGGGGAATGAGCAGTTCTTC